What follows is one T cell receptor (beta chain) and its context. The antigen remains undetermined. The data are from a study of cytomegalovirus exposure and HLA in healthy donors. Notes on the study in general: Relative to the approximately 700-donor mean, N-insertions were reportedly fewer in an Asian-associated ancestry cluster in a later analysis.

The PCR ran on 60 Vbeta and 13 Jbeta primers. Sequencing used immunoSEQ multiplex PCR; TCRdb keeps in-frame clones, though not all of them. The repertoire holds over 150,000 clones, with less than 80% as singletons. Trimming removed 4 bases from V and 5 bases from J; junction bases left unmatched: 6. Germline assignment: CDR1 SGHNT and CDR2 YENEEA. This CDR3 region has 16 residues. V is TRBV11-3 and J is TRBJ2-2; 11 bases fit TRBD1. This sequence originates from a man aged 25 to 40 in good health and CMV-seronegative. Sequencing was done on a sample of PBMCs. CDR3 DNA: TGTGCCAGCAGCTCCGGACAGGGGGCTGGGACCGGGGAGCTGTTTTTT. Its protein product is CASSSGQGAGTGELFF.